This record covers a single T cell receptor beta chain. Libraries were prepared by immunoSEQ multiplex PCR; TCRdb keeps only in-frame clonotypes and omits some of them. Of fewer than 350,000 clones detected, 85% appear once; the ten largest clones hold under 2%. The data were obtained in a study of blood T cell repertoires in COVID-19. Study at large: The samples span acute and convalescent COVID-19 from the United States, Italy and Spain.

This CDR3 contains 15 residues. Between the trimmed V and J ends, which lost 6 bases and 0 bases, there was a span of 9 bases. Looked up from germline, CDR1 is SNHLY and CDR2 is FYNNEI. A case of COVID-19 had been met by exposed participants within 2 weeks before study entry. The material sequenced was PBMCs or T cells enriched from blood (not recorded which). The chain combines TRBV2 with TRBJ2-6; a weak D match, TRBD1 (5 bases). The clonotype originates from a woman aged 25 to 45 who had been exposed to COVID-19. CDR3 nucleotide sequence: TGTGCCAGCAGGCGCGACAGCTCTGGGGCCAACGTCCTGACTTTC. Protein: CASRRDSSGANVLTF. Filled out from reference TRBV2 and TRBJ2-6, the complete variable domain reads EPEVTQTPSHQVTQMGQEVILRCVPISNHLYFYWYRQILGQKVEFLVSFYNNEISEKSEIFDDQFSVERPDGSNFTLKIRSTKLEDSAMYFCASRRDSSGANVLTFGAGSRLTVL.